This TCR beta chain was recorded in a study of T cells in Graves' hyperthyroidism and ophthalmopathy. What was amplified from RNA transcripts were TCR beta CDR3 regions. Initially, a first-round RT-PCR of the TCR CDR3 employed the HTBI primer set. TCRdb recomputed calls from the multiplex PCR reads with MiXCR, one row per CDR3 protein. The repertoire includes just under 750,000 distinct CDR3 sequences, around 40% of them detected once, and roughly 31% sits in the top ten. Whole-study findings and limits: Appearing also in blood were most of the thyroid clonotypes expanded above 0.001. With a median lead of 6.5 months before onset, the model predicted ophthalmopathy.

V lost 4 bases and J lost 0, with 14 bases in between. Germline CDR1 SGHNT, CDR2 YYREEE (reference sequence). The CDR3 spans 15 residues. This clonotype came up a few times. What it binds is unknown. Hyperthyroidism of Graves' type that showed no ophthalmopathy progression within 18 months was stable. Based on clinical symptoms, serum thyroxine and TRAb, thyroid ultrasound and orbital computed tomography, diagnoses were reached. The chain has TRBV5-4 and TRBJ2-7; possible D gene TRBD1, 6 bases. The origin of this receptor is a woman aged 40 to 50 with Graves' hyperthyroidism. Sequencing was done on a sample of blood. CDR3 sequence: CASSTSDRRSYEQYF. Here the CDR3 DNA reads TGTGCCAGCAGCACCTCCGACAGGCGCTCCTACGAGCAGTACTTC.